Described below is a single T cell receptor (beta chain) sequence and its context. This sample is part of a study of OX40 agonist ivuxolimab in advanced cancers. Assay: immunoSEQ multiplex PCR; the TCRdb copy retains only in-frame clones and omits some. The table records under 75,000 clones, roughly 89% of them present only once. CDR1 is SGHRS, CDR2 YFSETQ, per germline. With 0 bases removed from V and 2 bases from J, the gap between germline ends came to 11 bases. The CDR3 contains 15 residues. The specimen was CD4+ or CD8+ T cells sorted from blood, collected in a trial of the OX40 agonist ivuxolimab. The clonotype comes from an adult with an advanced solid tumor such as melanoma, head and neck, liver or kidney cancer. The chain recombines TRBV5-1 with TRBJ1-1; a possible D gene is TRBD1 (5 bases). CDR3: CASSLGGVRNTEAFF. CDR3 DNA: TGCGCCAGCAGCTTGGGAGGGGTTCGAAACACTGAAGCTTTCTTT.